This T cell receptor (beta chain) came from a study of cytomegalovirus exposure and HLA in healthy donors. Study results and limitations: By a later analysis, the bulk of CMV-associated TCR beta chains appeared HLA-restricted.

Each donor was healthy, and each was a bone marrow donor. With 60 Vbeta and 13 Jbeta primers, the PCR was carried out. The repertoire was sequenced with immunoSEQ multiplex PCR; TCRdb's copy has only in-frame clones and lacks some. The sample shows 95,000 to 150,000 clones, about 80% of them seen only once. J was trimmed by 6 bases and V by 3 bases; bases with no gene match: 1. CDR3 length equals 14 residues. Germline loops: CDR1 SGHRS, CDR2 YFSETQ. Turning to this clone: Its antigen is undetermined.

This clonotype originated in a female donor in good health and CMV-seropositive. The rearrangement links TRBV5-1 to TRBJ2-7; 15 nucleotides agree with TRBD2. Sequenced input: PBMCs. The CDR3 region has the DNA TGCGCCAGCAGCTGGACTAGCGGGGGGGCCGAGCAGTACTTC. This translates into CASSWTSGGAEQYF.